The 15 T cell receptor beta chains below come from one sample, sequenced in a study of cytomegalovirus exposure and HLA in healthy donors. PCR employed 60 Vbeta and 13 Jbeta primers. Clones were read by immunoSEQ multiplex PCR, and TCRdb kept only the in-frame ones, dropping some. Found here are more than 200,000 clones, roughly 82% of them singletons; the top ten hold approximately 6.5%. The sequencing sample was made of PBMCs. These receptors were taken from a man in his forties in good health and CMV-seropositive.

V usage is TRBV9 and J usage is TRBJ1-5, with unresolved D. The CDR3 has 15 residues. The germline gives CDR1 SGDLS, CDR2 YYNGEE. V was shortened by 2 bases and J by 0 bases, with 9 bases between the two germline ends. The CDR3 DNA reads TGTGCCAGCAGCGTGAGGGCCGATAGCAATCAGCCCCAGCATTTT. It codes for CASSVRADSNQPQHF. Full variable domain (missing parts from reference TRBV9 and TRBJ1-5): DSGVTQTPKHLITATGQRVTLRCSPRSGDLSVYWYQQSLDQGLQFLIQYYNGEERAKGNILERFSAQQFPDLHSELNLSSLELGDSALYFCASSVRADSNQPQHFGDGTRLSIL.

This chain uses TRBV27 with TRBJ2-1; D is possibly TRBD2 (6 bases). V was pared by 8 bases and J by 0 bases, with 17 bases between. The germline V gene encodes CDR1 MNHEY and CDR2 SMNVEV (reference sequence). CDR3 size: 16 residues. The CDR3 region is CASSWDFSRSYNEQFF. The CDR3 region has the DNA TGTGCCAGCTCCTGGGACTTCTCTCGCTCCTACAATGAGCAGTTCTTC.

The chain has TRBV9 and TRBJ1-6; D is ambiguous. This CDR3 spans 15 amino acids. Germline V CDR1 and CDR2: SGDLS, YYNGEE. V was pared by 0 bases and J by 5 bases, with 9 bases between. The CDR3, as DNA: TGTGCCAGCAGCGTAGGAGGGCAGAATAATTCACCCCTCCACTTT. This translates into CASSVGGQNNSPLHF.

V and J are TRBV5-8 and TRBJ1-5, with D possibly TRBD1 on 5 matching bases. The CDR3 is 16 amino acids. CDR1 is SGHTS and CDR2 is YDEGEE in the germline V gene. V was clipped by 2 bases and J by 4 bases, with 16 bases between them. The CDR3 sequence: CASSFDSGVLNQPQHF. The CDR3 DNA reads as TGTGCCAGCAGCTTTGATTCGGGGGTCTTAAATCAGCCCCAGCATTTT.

This clone was seen a single time. This rearrangement joins TRBV7-6 to TRBJ2-1; D is perhaps TRBD1 (6 bases). V was cut by 8 bases and J by 4 bases, with 15 bases left in between. The length of the CDR3 is 14 residues. Per the germline V gene, CDR1 is SGHVS and CDR2 is FNYEAQ. The CDR3 region is CASSVRGLYNEQFF. CDR3 nucleotides: TGTGCCAGCTCAGTCAGGGGCCTTTACAATGAGCAGTTCTTC.

This rearrangement joins TRBV5-1 to TRBJ2-5, with 12 bases identical to TRBD2. The germline V gene has CDR1 SGHRS and CDR2 YFSETQ. V lost 4 bases, J lost 2 bases, and 24 bases stayed unmatched. The CDR3 length is 22 residues. The CDR3 is CASSVTSINLLAGGEIQETQYF. The CDR3 DNA sequence: TGCGCCAGCAGCGTTACCTCGATAAATCTTCTAGCGGGGGGGGAAATTCAAGAGACCCAGTACTTC.

The chain recombines TRBV5-6 with TRBJ2-5, with 14 bases fitting TRBD2. The V and J ends lost 6 bases and 3 bases, in that order; junction bases with no gene match: 7. Per germline, CDR1 SGHDT and CDR2 YYEEEE. This CDR3 has 16 amino acids. The CDR3 nucleotides read TGTGCCAGCAACTATGGGACTAGCGGGAGTGAAGAGACCCAGTACTTC. It yields the protein CASNYGTSGSEETQYF. Supplemented by reference TRBV5-6 and TRBJ2-5, the full variable domain reads DAGVTQSPTHLIKTRGQQVTLRCSPKSGHDTVSWYQQALGQGPQFIFQYYEEEERQRGNFPDRFSGHQFPNYSSELNVNALLLGDSALYLCASNYGTSGSEETQYFGPGTRLLVL.

The chain has TRBV30 and TRBJ2-5; D perhaps matches TRBD2 (7 bases). Germline CDR1 is GTSNPN and CDR2 is SVGIG (reference sequence). This CDR3 is 14 amino acids long. V was cut by 5 bases and J by 1 base, with 14 bases left in between. The DNA of the CDR3 is TGTGCCTGGGCCGGGGGGCCGGTCCAAGAGACCCAGTACTTC. Translated, it gives CAWAGGPVQETQYF.

The gene calls are TRBV5-1 and TRBJ2-7; D is possibly TRBD2 (5 bases). Germline assignment: CDR1 SGHRS and CDR2 YFSETQ. Trimming removed 0 bases from V and 6 bases from J, with 25 bases in between. The CDR3 spans 18 residues. DNA of the CDR3: TGCGCCAGCAGCTTGGGGGCGGGCCGAATAAACGGGATCTCCGAGCAGTACTTC. This translates into CASSLGAGRINGISEQYF.

The chain has TRBV19 and TRBJ1-4; TRBD1 aligns across 10 bases. The CDR3 runs to 17 residues. V lost 5 bases and J lost 1; bases outside the gene matches: 7. The germline V gene has CDR1 LNHDA and CDR2 SQIVND (reference sequence). DNA of the CDR3: TGTGCCAGTAGTTTACCGGGACAGGGGCGAACTAATGAAAAACTGTTTTTT. It yields the protein CASSLPGQGRTNEKLFF. Together with reference TRBV19 and TRBJ1-4, the CDR3 gives the full variable domain: DGGITQSPKYLFRKEGQNVTLSCEQNLNHDAMYWYRQDPGQGLRLIYYSQIVNDFQKGDIAEGYSVSREKKESFPLTVTSAQKNPTAFYLCASSLPGQGRTNEKLFFGSGTQLSVL.

The chain combines TRBV29-1 with TRBJ1-2, with D perhaps TRBD1 (5 bases). The germline V gene has CDR1 SQVTM and CDR2 ANQGSEA. V was pared by 0 bases and J by 2 bases, with 10 bases between. There are 14 residues in the CDR3. The CDR3 is CSVEDPDRNYGYTF. CDR3 bases: TGCAGCGTTGAAGATCCAGACAGAAACTATGGCTACACCTTC.

The gene calls are TRBV7-6 and TRBJ2-6; no reliable D call. Germline assignment: CDR1 SGHVS and CDR2 FNYEAQ. Deletions cut 0 bases from V and 0 bases from J, with 9 bases between. There are 17 residues in the CDR3. Written as DNA, the CDR3 is TGTGCCAGCAGCTTAGCTCAGGTGCTCTCTGGGGCCAACGTCCTGACTTTC. Protein: CASSLAQVLSGANVLTF.

The rearrangement links TRBV30 to TRBJ1-1; the match to TRBD1 covers 8 bases. CDR3 length: 13 amino acids. Trimming removed 3 bases from V and 2 bases from J; junction bases left unmatched: 2. Germline-derived CDR1 and CDR2 are GTSNPN and SVGIG (reference sequence). The CDR3 region is CAWRGQVNTEAFF. The CDR3 nucleotides are TGTGCCTGGAGGGGACAGGTAAACACTGAAGCTTTCTTT.

The gene calls are TRBV4-1 and TRBJ2-7; D may be TRBD1 (6 bases). This CDR3 has 14 amino acids. The V gene lost 4 bases and the J gene lost 4 bases, with 14 bases spanning the gap. Germline values: CDR1 MGHRA, CDR2 YSYEKL. This CDR3 reads CASSPAGTMYEQYF. DNA for the CDR3: TGCGCCAGCAGCCCCGCCGGGACAATGTACGAGCAGTACTTC.

The V gene is TRBV10-3, the J gene TRBJ1-4, with 11 bases lining up with TRBD1. The CDR3 has 16 residues. Germline trimming cut 5 bases from V and 5 bases from J; bases unmatched to any gene: 7. CDR1 and CDR2 (germline): ENHRY, SYGVKD. CDR3 amino acids: CAISLGQGAGNEKLFF. The DNA for the CDR3 is TGTGCCATCAGTCTCGGACAGGGGGCTGGCAATGAAAAACTGTTTTTT.